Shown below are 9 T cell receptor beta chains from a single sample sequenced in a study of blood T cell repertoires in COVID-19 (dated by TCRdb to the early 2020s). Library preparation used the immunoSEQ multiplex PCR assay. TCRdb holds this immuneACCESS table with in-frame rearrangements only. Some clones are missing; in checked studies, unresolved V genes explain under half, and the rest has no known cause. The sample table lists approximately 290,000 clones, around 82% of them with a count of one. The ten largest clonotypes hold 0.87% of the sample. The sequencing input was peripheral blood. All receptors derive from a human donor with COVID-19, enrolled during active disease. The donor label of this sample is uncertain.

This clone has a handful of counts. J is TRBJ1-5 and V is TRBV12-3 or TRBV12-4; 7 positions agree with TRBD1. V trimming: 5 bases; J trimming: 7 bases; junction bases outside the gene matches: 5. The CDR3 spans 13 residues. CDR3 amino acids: CASSDRVGQPQHF. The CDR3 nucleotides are TGTGCCAGCAGTGACAGGGTCGGCCAGCCCCAGCATTTT.

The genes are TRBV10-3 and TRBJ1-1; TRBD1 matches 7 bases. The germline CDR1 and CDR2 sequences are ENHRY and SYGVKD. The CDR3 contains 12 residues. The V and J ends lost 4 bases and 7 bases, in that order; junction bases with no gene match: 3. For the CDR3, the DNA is TGTGCCATCAGTGGTAGGGACAGTGAAGCTTTCTTT. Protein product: CAISGRDSEAFF.

The CDR3 is CASSTPGTSFMNTEAFF. CDR3 nucleotide sequence: TGTGCCAGCAGCACTCCCGGGACATCCTTTATGAACACTGAAGCTTTCTTT. The genes are TRBV7-2 and TRBJ1-1; TRBD1 is a possible D gene (6 bases). The CDR3 runs to 17 residues. The germline CDR1 and CDR2 sequences are SGHTA and FQGNSA. Between the trimmed V and J ends, which lost 5 bases and 0 bases, there was a span of 19 bases.

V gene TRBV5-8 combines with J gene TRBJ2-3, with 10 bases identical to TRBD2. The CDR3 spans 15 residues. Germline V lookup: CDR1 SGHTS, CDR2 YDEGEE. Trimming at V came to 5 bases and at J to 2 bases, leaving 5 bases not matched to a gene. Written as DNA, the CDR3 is TGTGCCAGCAGGAGAGCGGGAGGGTTCACAGATACGCAGTATTTT. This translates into CASRRAGGFTDTQYF.

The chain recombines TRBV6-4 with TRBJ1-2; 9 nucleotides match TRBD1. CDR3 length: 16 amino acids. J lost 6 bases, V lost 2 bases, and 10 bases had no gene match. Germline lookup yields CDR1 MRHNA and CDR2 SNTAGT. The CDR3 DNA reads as TGTGCCAGCAGTGACCGTCCCGGGACAGGGTTTGATGGCTACACCTTC. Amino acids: CASSDRPGTGFDGYTF.

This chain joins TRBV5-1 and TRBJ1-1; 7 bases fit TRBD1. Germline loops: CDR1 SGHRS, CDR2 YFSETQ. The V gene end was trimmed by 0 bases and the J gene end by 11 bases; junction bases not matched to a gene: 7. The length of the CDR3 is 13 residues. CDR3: CASSLDEGADAFF. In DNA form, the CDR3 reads TGCGCCAGCAGCTTGGATGAGGGGGCGGACGCTTTCTTT.

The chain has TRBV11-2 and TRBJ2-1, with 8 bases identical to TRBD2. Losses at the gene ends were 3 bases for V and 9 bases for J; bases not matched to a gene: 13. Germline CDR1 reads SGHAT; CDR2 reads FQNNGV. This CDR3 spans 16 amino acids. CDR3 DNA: TGTGCCAGCAGCTTTATATCGGGAGGGCCTAAAGTTGAGCAGTTCTTC. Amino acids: CASSFISGGPKVEQFF. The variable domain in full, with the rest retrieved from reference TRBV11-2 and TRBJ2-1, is EAGVAQSPRYKIIEKRQSVAFWCNPISGHATLYWYQQILGQGPKLLIQFQNNGVVDDSQLPKDRFSAERLKGVDSTLKIQPAKLEDSAVYLCASSFISGGPKVEQFFGPGTRLTVL.

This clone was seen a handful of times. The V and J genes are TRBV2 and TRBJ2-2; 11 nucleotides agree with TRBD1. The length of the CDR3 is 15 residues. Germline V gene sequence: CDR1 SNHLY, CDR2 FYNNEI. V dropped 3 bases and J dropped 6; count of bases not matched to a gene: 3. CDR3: CASSDWDRGSGELFF. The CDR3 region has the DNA TGTGCCAGCAGTGATTGGGACAGGGGGTCCGGGGAGCTGTTTTTT.

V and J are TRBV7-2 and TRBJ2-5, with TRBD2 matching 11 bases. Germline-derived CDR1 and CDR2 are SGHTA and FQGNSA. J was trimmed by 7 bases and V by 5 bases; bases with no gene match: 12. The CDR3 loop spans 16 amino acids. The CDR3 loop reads CASSLRLAGTPGTQYF. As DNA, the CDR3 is TGTGCCAGCAGCCTCCGACTAGCGGGAACCCCCGGGACCCAGTACTTC.